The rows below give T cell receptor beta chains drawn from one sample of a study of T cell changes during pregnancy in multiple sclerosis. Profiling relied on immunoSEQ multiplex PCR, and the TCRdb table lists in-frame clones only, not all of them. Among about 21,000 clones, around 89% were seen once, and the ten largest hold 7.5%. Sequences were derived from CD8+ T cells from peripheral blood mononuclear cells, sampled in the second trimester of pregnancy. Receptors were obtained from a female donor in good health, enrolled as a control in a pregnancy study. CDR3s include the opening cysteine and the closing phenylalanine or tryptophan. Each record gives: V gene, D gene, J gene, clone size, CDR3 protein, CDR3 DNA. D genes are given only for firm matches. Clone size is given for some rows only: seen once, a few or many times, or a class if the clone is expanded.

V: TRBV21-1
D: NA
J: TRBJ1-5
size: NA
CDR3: CASSPPGGQPQHF
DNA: TGTGCCAGCAGCCCCCCCGGCGGTCAGCCCCAGCATTTT

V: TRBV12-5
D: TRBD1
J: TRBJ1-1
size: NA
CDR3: CASGLRQGTEAFF
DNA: TGTGCTAGTGGTTTGCGACAGGGGACTGAAGCTTTCTTT

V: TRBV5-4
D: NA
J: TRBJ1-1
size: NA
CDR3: CARSNGEATEAFF
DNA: TGTGCCAGAAGTAACGGGGAGGCCACTGAAGCTTTCTTT

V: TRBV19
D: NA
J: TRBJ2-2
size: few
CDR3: CASNWAGLGTGELFF
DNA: TGTGCCAGTAACTGGGCAGGCTTGGGCACCGGGGAGCTGTTTTTT

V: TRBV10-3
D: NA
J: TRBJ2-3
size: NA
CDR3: CAISEGQDFTDTQYF
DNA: TGTGCCATCAGTGAGGGGCAGGATTTCACAGATACGCAGTATTTT

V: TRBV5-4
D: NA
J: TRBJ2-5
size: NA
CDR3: CASSLTSQETQYF
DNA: TGTGCCAGCAGCTTGACTAGTCAAGAGACCCAGTACTTC

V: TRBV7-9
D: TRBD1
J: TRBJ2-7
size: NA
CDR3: CASIKTGTGADEQYF
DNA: TGTGCCAGCATTAAGACAGGGACAGGGGCTGACGAGCAGTACTTC

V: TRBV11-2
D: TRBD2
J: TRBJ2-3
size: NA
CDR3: CASSLSGATDTQYF
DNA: TGTGCCAGCAGTTTAAGCGGGGCCACAGATACGCAGTATTTT

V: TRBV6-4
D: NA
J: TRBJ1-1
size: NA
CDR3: CASSERAHTEAFF
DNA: TGTGCCAGCAGTGAGAGGGCACACACTGAAGCTTTCTTT

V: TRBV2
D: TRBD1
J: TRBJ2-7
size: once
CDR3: CASSVYRGSSYEQYF
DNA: TGTGCCAGCAGTGTCTACAGGGGAAGCTCCTACGAGCAGTACTTC

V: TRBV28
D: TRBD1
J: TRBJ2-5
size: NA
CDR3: CASSPGDRGGETQYF
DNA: TGTGCCAGCAGTCCGGGGGACAGGGGGGGAGAGACCCAGTACTTC

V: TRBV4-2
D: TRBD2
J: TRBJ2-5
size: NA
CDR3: CASSQELAGGGRGQYF
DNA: TGTGCCAGCAGCCAAGAGTTGGCGGGGGGGGGTCGGGGGCAGTACTTC

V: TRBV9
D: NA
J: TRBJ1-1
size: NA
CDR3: CASSPDEVVYTEAFF
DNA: TGTGCCAGCAGCCCTGACGAGGTCGTGTACACTGAAGCTTTCTTT

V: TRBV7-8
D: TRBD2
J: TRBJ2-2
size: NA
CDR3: CASSHTSGYTGELFF
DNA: TGTGCCAGCAGCCATACTAGCGGGTACACCGGGGAGCTGTTTTTT

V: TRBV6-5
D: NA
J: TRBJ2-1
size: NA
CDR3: CATFHREGEQFF
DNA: TGTGCCACGTTCCACCGGGAAGGAGAGCAGTTCTTC

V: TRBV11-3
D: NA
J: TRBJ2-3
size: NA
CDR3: CASSLGRGFTDTQYF
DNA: TGTGCCAGCAGCTTAGGGCGGGGATTCACAGATACGCAGTATTTT

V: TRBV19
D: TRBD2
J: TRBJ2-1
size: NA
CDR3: CASSISPASGRYEQFF
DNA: TGTGCCAGTAGTATCTCTCCGGCTAGCGGGAGATATGAGCAGTTCTTC

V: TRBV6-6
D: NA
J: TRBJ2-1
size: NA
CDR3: CASSYSLPPGNNEQFF
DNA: TGTGCCAGCAGTTACTCTCTACCGCCGGGAAACAATGAGCAGTTCTTC

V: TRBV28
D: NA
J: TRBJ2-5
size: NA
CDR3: CASSWDNQETQYF
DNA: TGTGCCAGCAGTTGGGACAACCAAGAGACCCAGTACTTC

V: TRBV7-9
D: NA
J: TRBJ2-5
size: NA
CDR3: CASTGIQETQYF
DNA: TGTGCCAGCACAGGGATCCAAGAGACCCAGTACTTC

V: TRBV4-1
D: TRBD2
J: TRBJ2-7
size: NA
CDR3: CASSQGSSGAYEQYF
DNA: TGCGCCAGCAGCCAAGGTTCTAGCGGGGCCTACGAGCAGTACTTC

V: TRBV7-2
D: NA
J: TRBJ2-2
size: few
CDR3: CANRAGEGNTGELFF
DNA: TGTGCCAACCGCGCAGGGGAGGGGAACACCGGGGAGCTGTTTTTT

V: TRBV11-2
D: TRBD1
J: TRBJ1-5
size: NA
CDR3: CASSSTTPGQSNQPQHF
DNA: TGTGCCAGCAGCTCAACTACACCGGGACAGAGCAATCAGCCCCAGCATTTT

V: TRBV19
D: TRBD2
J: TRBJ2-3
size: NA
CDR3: CASSPGLAGTDTQYF
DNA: TGTGCCAGTAGTCCCGGACTAGCCGGCACAGATACGCAGTATTTT

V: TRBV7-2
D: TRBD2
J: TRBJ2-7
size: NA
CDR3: CASSLSGGGSLNEQYF
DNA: TGTGCCAGCAGCTTATCCGGCGGCGGGAGTTTAAACGAGCAGTACTTC

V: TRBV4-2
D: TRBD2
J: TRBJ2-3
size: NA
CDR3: CASSNSGGATDTQYF
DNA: TGTGCCAGCAGCAATAGCGGGGGGGCCACAGATACGCAGTATTTT

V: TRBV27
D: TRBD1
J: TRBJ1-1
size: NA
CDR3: CASSWAGGTEAFF
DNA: TGTGCCAGCAGCTGGGCAGGGGGCACTGAAGCTTTCTTT

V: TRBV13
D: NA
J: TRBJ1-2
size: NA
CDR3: CASSLGARGSYGYTF
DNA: TGTGCCAGCAGCTTAGGCGCAAGGGGATCCTATGGCTACACCTTC

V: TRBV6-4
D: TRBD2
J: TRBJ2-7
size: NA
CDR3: CASPGTSGSIYEQYF
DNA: TGTGCCAGTCCCGGGACTAGCGGGAGTATCTACGAGCAGTACTTC

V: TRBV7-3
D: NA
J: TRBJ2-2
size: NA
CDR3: CATERQVGTGELFF
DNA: TGTGCCACAGAGCGGCAGGTTGGCACCGGGGAGCTGTTTTTT

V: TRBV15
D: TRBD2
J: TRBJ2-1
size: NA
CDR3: CATGEPSREGYEQFF
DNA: TGTGCCACGGGCGAGCCTAGCCGGGAGGGCTATGAGCAGTTCTTC

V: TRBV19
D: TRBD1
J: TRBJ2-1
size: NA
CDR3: CASSVSGTDYNEQFF
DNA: TGTGCCAGTAGTGTTTCCGGGACAGACTACAATGAGCAGTTCTTC

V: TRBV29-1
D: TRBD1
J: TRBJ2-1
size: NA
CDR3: CSVGDRDYNEQFF
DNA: TGCAGCGTTGGGGACAGGGACTACAATGAGCAGTTCTTC

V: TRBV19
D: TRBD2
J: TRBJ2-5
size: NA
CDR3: CASSNGLAGGPRETQYF
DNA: TGTGCCAGTAGTAACGGCCTAGCGGGGGGGCCTCGAGAGACCCAGTACTTC

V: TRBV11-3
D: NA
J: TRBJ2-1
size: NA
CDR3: CASSLGQTGDEQFF
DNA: TGTGCCAGCAGCCTTGGACAGACTGGGGATGAGCAGTTCTTC

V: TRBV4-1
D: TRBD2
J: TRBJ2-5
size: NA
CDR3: CASSHPRLAGGPQETQYF
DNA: TGCGCCAGCAGCCATCCGAGACTAGCGGGAGGGCCCCAAGAGACCCAGTACTTC

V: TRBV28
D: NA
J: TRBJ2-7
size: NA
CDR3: CASSFWQGTSEQYF
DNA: TGTGCCAGCAGTTTCTGGCAGGGGACATCCGAGCAGTACTTC